The 28 T cell receptor beta chains below come from one sample, sequenced in a study of blood T cell repertoires in COVID-19. The table came from immunoSEQ multiplex PCR; TCRdb's copy has only in-frame clones and leaves some out. The table lists roughly 280,000 clones, around four fifths of them singletons. The sequencing input was peripheral blood. The receptor source for this set is a man aged 55 to 70 with acute or convalescent COVID-19.

The rearrangement uses TRBV7-3 and TRBJ2-1; the D is unclear. Germline V gene data show CDR1 as SGHTA and CDR2 as FQGTGA. The CDR3 consists of 12 residues. Trimming left V 5 bases short and J 5 bases short, with 7 bases between. CDR3 amino acids: CASSTTHNEQFF. DNA of the CDR3: TGTGCCAGCAGCACGACTCACAATGAGCAGTTCTTC.

In this sample, this clone turned up a few times. The rearrangement joins TRBV4-1 to TRBJ2-5, with D possibly TRBD2 on 6 matching bases. Germline V gives CDR1 MGHRA, CDR2 YSYEKL. V lost 6 bases to trimming and J lost 5 bases, with 22 bases between them. The CDR3 length is 16 residues. The CDR3 region has the DNA TGCGCCAGCAGTTCCAGACTAGTCCCCGGCCAGGAGACCCAGTACTTC. Translated, it gives CASSSRLVPGQETQYF.

The chain links TRBV9 to TRBJ1-2; 7 nucleotides agree with TRBD1. The V gene end was trimmed by 0 bases and the J gene end by 8 bases; junction bases not matched to a gene: 7. The V gene's germline CDR1 is SGDLS and CDR2 YYNGEE. The CDR3 is 14 amino acids. The CDR3 nucleotides are TGTGCCAGCAGCGTAGGAGACAGGGTGGCAGGCTACACCTTC. Protein: CASSVGDRVAGYTF.

The V call is TRBV30, the J call TRBJ2-7; TRBD1 matches at 7 bases. The ends lost 4 bases at V and 1 base at J; junction bases unmatched: 1. Germline V gene lookup returns CDR1 GTSNPN and CDR2 SVGIG (reference sequence). CDR3 length equals 12 residues. The CDR3 protein is CAWTQGSYEQYF. The CDR3 nucleotides are TGTGCCTGGACACAGGGGTCCTACGAGCAGTACTTC.

V is TRBV6-5 and J is TRBJ1-2, with 8 bases that match TRBD1. Trimming at V came to 1 base and at J to 5 bases, leaving 6 bases not matched to a gene. Germline CDR1 reads MNHEY; CDR2 reads SVGAGI. The CDR3 covers 15 residues. Here the CDR3 DNA reads TGTGCCAGCAGTTACTTGTCAGGGGGCGGGTATGGCTACACCTTC. This sequence encodes CASSYLSGGGYGYTF.

The chain joins TRBV7-9 to TRBJ2-5; a weak D match, TRBD2 (6 bases). The V and J ends lost 8 bases and 1 base respectively, with 8 bases between them. The CDR3 length is 12 residues. CDR1 is SEHNR and CDR2 is FQNEAQ in the germline V gene (reference sequence). The CDR3 sequence is CASRGLQETQYF. The CDR3 nucleotides are TGTGCCAGCCGGGGACTCCAAGAGACCCAGTACTTC.

Written as DNA, the CDR3 is TGTGCCAGCAGATCCACGGGGGGGCCCTGGTATTTT. The encoded protein is CASRSTGGPWYF. The rearrangement links TRBV11-2 to TRBJ2-3; TRBD2 matches 8 bases. The CDR3 is made up of 12 amino acids. The trim removed 6 bases at V and 14 bases at J, leaving 10 bases unmatched. CDR1 and CDR2 (germline): SGHAT, FQNNGV.

The rearrangement uses TRBV29-1 and TRBJ2-5; 12 bases are shared with TRBD1. CDR1 and CDR2 from the germline V gene are SQVTM and ANQGSEA. The CDR3 contains 14 residues. V shed 5 bases and J 3 bases; nucleotides not matched to a gene: 4. CDR3 sequence reads: CSVRDRGPEETQYF. The CDR3 DNA is TGCAGCGTTAGGGACAGGGGGCCTGAAGAGACCCAGTACTTC.

The chain carries TRBV7-2 and TRBJ2-7; TRBD2 agrees at 8 bases. Unmatched junction bases numbered 6, after V lost 1 base and J lost 4 bases. The length of the CDR3 is 15 residues. Germline CDR1 SGHTA, CDR2 FQGNSA. In nucleotides, the CDR3 is TGTGCCAGCAGCTTAGTGGTAGCGGGAATTTACGAGCAGTACTTC. Its translation: CASSLVVAGIYEQYF.

The chain links TRBV6-6 to TRBJ2-7, with D possibly matching TRBD1 (5 bases). Germline V gene data show CDR1 as MNHNY and CDR2 as SVGAGI (reference sequence). V lost 11 bases and J 4 bases, leaving 18 bases between the germline ends. The CDR3 is 13 residues long. The CDR3 spells CAVSSGNWYEQYF. The CDR3 DNA is TGTGCCGTCTCGTCAGGGAATTGGTACGAGCAGTACTTC.

The V call is TRBV19, the J call TRBJ1-5, with 9 bases aligning to TRBD1. Germline V gene data show CDR1 as LNHDA and CDR2 as SQIVND (reference sequence). There are 14 residues in the CDR3. V was pared by 5 bases and J by 5 bases, with 4 bases of the junction left unmatched. CDR3 region: CASSPDRGYQPQHF. The CDR3, as DNA: TGTGCCAGTAGTCCGGACAGGGGCTATCAGCCCCAGCATTTT.

This rearrangement joins TRBV19 to TRBJ2-6; tentative D call: TRBD1 (5 bases). The CDR3 length is 16 residues. V gave up 3 bases and J gave up 0 bases, with 9 bases separating them. CDR1 is LNHDA, CDR2 SQIVND, per germline (reference sequence). CDR3: CASSMSGISGANVLTF. The CDR3 DNA reads as TGTGCCAGTAGTATGTCAGGGATCTCTGGGGCCAACGTCCTGACTTTC.

The chain carries TRBV5-6 and TRBJ2-1; TRBD1 matches 7 bases. The CDR3 is 14 amino acids. Germline trimming cut 1 base from V and 9 bases from J; bases unmatched to any gene: 7. Germline CDR1 reads SGHDT; CDR2 reads YYEEEE. The CDR3 DNA sequence: TGTGCCAGCAGCTTGAGACAGGGTGGGGGTGAGCAGTTCTTC. Its translation is CASSLRQGGGEQFF.

In its sample, this clone was seen a few times. CDR3 DNA: TGTGCCAGCAGCCCTCCGGGGACAGGGGACACCATATATTTT. Its translation: CASSPPGTGDTIYF. The V gene is TRBV4-2, the J gene TRBJ1-3; 10 bases are shared with TRBD1. The ends lost 4 bases at V and 8 bases at J; junction bases unmatched: 5. Germline V gene sequence: CDR1 LGHNA, CDR2 YNFKEQ. There are 14 residues in the CDR3.

The V and J genes are TRBV9 and TRBJ2-5, with 7 bases that match TRBD2. V shed 4 bases, J shed 5 bases, and the junction held 5 bases outside the gene matches. The CDR3 is made up of 13 amino acids. Germline V gene sequence: CDR1 SGDLS, CDR2 YYNGEE. Here the CDR3 DNA reads TGTGCCAGCAGCCTAATAGCGGGCGAGACCCAGTACTTC. It is translated as CASSLIAGETQYF.

CDR3 nucleotides: TGTGCCAGTAGTCCTGTGGTAGCGGGAGGGTACAATGAGCAGTTCTTC. Translating it yields CASSPVVAGGYNEQFF. The J gene is TRBJ2-1, the V gene TRBV19; TRBD2 matches 11 bases. This CDR3 is 16 amino acids long. The V segment lost 5 bases and the J segment 4 bases; nucleotides outside the gene matches: 7. Germline lookup yields CDR1 LNHDA and CDR2 SQIVND (reference sequence). Full variable domain (outside the CDR3, taken from reference TRBV19 and TRBJ2-1): DGGITQSPKYLFRKEGQNVTLSCEQNLNHDAMYWYRQDPGQGLRLIYYSQIVNDFQKGDIAEGYSVSREKKESFPLTVTSAQKNPTAFYLCASSPVVAGGYNEQFFGPGTRLTVL.

J is TRBJ2-3 and V is TRBV19; D is undetermined. This CDR3 is built from 11 residues. The V gene's germline CDR1 is LNHDA and CDR2 SQIVND (reference sequence). The V and J ends lost 1 base and 7 bases respectively, with 3 bases between them. The CDR3 loop is CASSIGHTQYF. The CDR3 DNA follows: TGTGCCAGTAGTATAGGGCATACGCAGTATTTT.

This chain links TRBV2 with TRBJ2-4; 8 nucleotides match TRBD1. The CDR3 extends over 19 amino acids. Germline V gives CDR1 SNHLY, CDR2 FYNNEI. The ends lost 3 bases at V and 0 bases at J; junction bases unmatched: 13. CDR3 amino acids: CASSDLYRGISIAKNIQYF. CDR3 DNA: TGTGCCAGCAGTGATTTGTACAGGGGGATCTCCATAGCCAAAAACATTCAGTACTTC.

The chain links TRBV10-3 to TRBJ2-5, with 9 bases identical to TRBD1. V gave up 8 bases and J gave up 4 bases; unmatched junction bases: 5. The CDR3 loop spans 13 amino acids. From germline, CDR1 is ENHRY and CDR2 SYGVKD. The DNA for the CDR3 is TGTGCCATCCGGGACAGGGCTGGAGAGACCCAGTACTTC. Residues: CAIRDRAGETQYF.

The CDR3 DNA reads as TGTGCCAGCAGCGTAGGGAGGCGGGAGGGGAATGAGCAGTTCTTC. Amino acids: CASSVGRREGNEQFF. The rearrangement joins TRBV9 to TRBJ2-1, with 9 bases fitting TRBD2. Germline lookup yields CDR1 SGDLS and CDR2 YYNGEE. J was trimmed by 7 bases and V by 0 bases; bases with no gene match: 5. CDR3 length equals 15 residues. The variable domain in full, completed from reference TRBV9 and TRBJ2-1, reads DSGVTQTPKHLITATGQRVTLRCSPRSGDLSVYWYQQSLDQGLQFLIQYYNGEERAKGNILERFSAQQFPDLHSELNLSSLELGDSALYFCASSVGRREGNEQFFGPGTRLTVL.

The gene calls are TRBV3-1 (or the pseudogene TRBV3-2) and TRBJ1-3; TRBD1 is a possible D gene (6 bases). Germline V CDR1 and CDR2: LGHDT, YNNKEL (reference sequence). V lost 2 bases and J lost 7, with 18 bases in between. The CDR3 has 16 residues. Here the CDR3 DNA reads TGTGCCAGCAGCCAACTTTCCGGGACACCCGGTAACACCATATATTTT. Its protein product is CASSQLSGTPGNTIYF.

This chain connects TRBV10-3 to TRBJ2-7; 9 bases match TRBD1. CDR1 ENHRY and CDR2 SYGVKD come from the germline V gene. V dropped 6 bases and J dropped 4; count of bases not matched to a gene: 7. The CDR3 extends over 14 amino acids. In nucleotides, the CDR3 is TGTGCCATCAGGTCCGGGACAGGGTTGTACGAGCAGTACTTC. Translating it yields CAIRSGTGLYEQYF.

The J gene is TRBJ1-2, the V gene TRBV27; TRBD1 matches at 9 bases. The CDR3 spans 14 residues. Germline loops: CDR1 MNHEY, CDR2 SMNVEV (reference sequence). Trimming took 4 bases from V and 6 from J; bases not matched to a gene: 6. The CDR3 region has the DNA TGTGCCAGCAGTTCAACAGGGGGCAGGCATGGCTACACCTTC. This translates into CASSSTGGRHGYTF.

V gene TRBV30 combines with J gene TRBJ1-2; TRBD1 aligns across 9 bases. After removal of 1 base from V and 7 bases from J, the junction contained 10 bases not matched to a gene. The germline V gene has CDR1 GTSNPN and CDR2 SVGIG (reference sequence). This CDR3 has 15 amino acids. This chain's CDR3 is CAWSAFSQGAGGYTF. CDR3 DNA: TGTGCCTGGAGTGCCTTCTCACAGGGGGCGGGTGGCTACACCTTC.

The chain carries TRBV3-1 (or the pseudogene TRBV3-2) and TRBJ1-2; D is perhaps TRBD1 (5 bases). In germline, CDR1 is LGHDT, CDR2 YNNKEL (reference sequence). There are 15 residues in the CDR3. Trimming pared 4 bases from V and 7 bases from J, leaving 19 bases between. CDR3 coding DNA: TGTGCCAGCAGCCCCTCCGGAGGGGCCGCCCGTGGCTACACCTTC. Its translation is CASSPSGGAARGYTF.

The chain carries TRBV9 and TRBJ2-7, with 9 bases that match TRBD2. Trimming cost V 0 bases and J 5 bases; bases outside gene matches: 6. This CDR3 has 15 amino acids. CDR1 and CDR2 (germline): SGDLS, YYNGEE. The CDR3 loop is CASSVEGLAGDEQYF. CDR3 coding DNA: TGTGCCAGCAGCGTAGAAGGATTAGCGGGAGACGAGCAGTACTTC.

The chain recombines TRBV6-5 with TRBJ2-7; 7 bases map to TRBD2. CDR3 length equals 15 residues. Germline values: CDR1 MNHEY, CDR2 SVGAGI. The ends lost 10 bases at V and 4 bases at J; junction bases unmatched: 16. In nucleotides, the CDR3 is TGTGCCACCGGGGCCACCGGACTCGGGGGGTACGAGCAGTACTTC. This encodes CATGATGLGGYEQYF.

The J gene is TRBJ1-2, the V gene TRBV4-2; 10 bases line up with TRBD1. The length of the CDR3 is 16 residues. Germline-derived CDR1 and CDR2 are LGHNA and YNFKEQ. Losses at the gene ends were 1 base for V and 3 bases for J; bases not matched to a gene: 5. The CDR3 loop reads CASSQAGTGVYYGYTF. The DNA of the CDR3 is TGTGCCAGCAGCCAAGCCGGGACAGGGGTTTACTATGGCTACACCTTC.